This T cell receptor beta chain was captured in a study of human T cells and chemical hapten exposure. The time point here: pre-sensitization, week 0. Regarding treatment: therapeutic diphenylcyclopropenone sensitization with weekly scalp DPC. TCRdb fed the RACE reads into MiXCR, producing one record per CDR3 protein. The table lists some 330,000 distinct CDR3 sequences, over 5% of them singletons, with about 8.7% in the top ten. The clonotype was recovered from a woman between 18 and 30 years old with alopecia areata. Some clones in this sample may be carry-over from other donors' samples. The source material was whole blood, sampled in connection with sensitization to the hapten diphenylcyclopropenone (DPC).

CDR3 nucleotide sequence: TGCAGTGCTAGAGAGGCGGGCCTGGTCCCTGAAGCTTTCTTT. Amino acid sequence: CSAREAGLVPEAFF. The chain is built from TRBV20-1 and TRBJ1-1, with D unresolved. Trimming stripped 0 bases from V and 6 bases from J, with 14 bases between. Looked up from germline, CDR1 is DFQATT and CDR2 is SNEGSKA (reference sequence). This CDR3 region has 14 residues.